This is a list of T cell receptor beta chains from one sample in a study of vaccination and CD4 T cells after COVID-19. TCRdb reanalysed the PCR reads using MiXCR and keeps one entry per CDR3 protein. The table has almost 6,000 distinct CDR3 sequences, about a third seen once. Antigens for these TCRs are unknown. The sequenced sample was CD4+ T cells from blood, cultured in vitro. The receptors originated from a human donor in good health. CDR3s include the opening cysteine and the closing phenylalanine or tryptophan. The order of the fields is CDR3 length, D gene, V gene, J gene, clone size, CDR3 protein, CDR3 DNA. D genes are given only for firm matches. Not every row has a clone size; where given, it reads once, few, many or a size class.

>17|NA|TRBV7-3|TRBJ2-2|NA
CASSHPYGGANTGELFF
TGTGCCAGCAGCCATCCTTATGGCGGGGCGAACACCGGGGAGCTGTTTTTT
>15|NA|TRBV27|TRBJ2-1|NA
CASSITGNLYNEQFF
TGTGCCAGCAGTATAACAGGGAATCTCTACAATGAGCAGTTCTTC
>15|NA|TRBV19|TRBJ1-2|few
CASSINGQVNYGYTF
TGTGCCAGTAGTATAAATGGGCAGGTGAACTATGGCTACACCTTC
>13|NA|TRBV6-1|TRBJ1-1|NA
CASSEFRDTEAFF
TGTGCCAGCAGTGAATTTCGGGACACTGAAGCTTTCTTT
>14|NA|TRBV19|TRBJ1-5|few
CAVHPSGSNQPQHF
TGTGCCGTACACCCTAGTGGTAGCAATCAGCCCCAGCATTTT
>14|NA|TRBV6-1|TRBJ2-3|NA
CASSEQWHTDTQYF
TGTGCCAGCAGTGAACAGTGGCACACAGATACGCAGTATTTT
>19|TRBD2|TRBV12-3/TRBV12-4|TRBJ2-7|NA
CASSPGTSGGAVYSYEQYF
TGTGCCAGCAGTCCCGGGACTAGCGGGGGGGCCGTCTACTCCTACGAGCAGTACTTC
>12|NA|TRBV6-1|TRBJ1-5|NA
CASRTPEGPQHF
TGTGCCAGCAGGACACCGGAGGGGCCCCAGCATTTT
>13|TRBD1|TRBV5-4|TRBJ1-1|NA
CASSLGGGTGAFF
TGTGCCAGCAGCTTGGGGGGCGGGACAGGGGCTTTCTTT
>15|NA|TRBV6-1|TRBJ1-1|NA
CASSLTQGADTEAFF
TGTGCCAGCAGCCTCACGCAGGGTGCGGACACTGAAGCTTTCTTT
>16|NA|TRBV27|TRBJ2-2|NA
CASSWGTDQRTGELFF
TGTGCCAGCAGCTGGGGGACGGATCAGCGCACCGGGGAGCTGTTTTTT
>16|TRBD1|TRBV6-1|TRBJ1-2|medium-sized
CAGSGTGRGSSYGYTF
TGTGCAGGATCCGGGACAGGGAGGGGGTCTAGCTATGGCTACACCTTC
>15|NA|TRBV6-1|TRBJ2-6|NA
CASSWTVSGANVLTF
TGTGCCAGCAGCTGGACAGTCTCTGGGGCCAACGTCCTGACTTTC
>15|TRBD2|TRBV11-3|TRBJ2-1|NA
CASSLSLAGANEQFF
TGTGCCAGCAGCTTAAGCCTAGCGGGGGCTAATGAGCAGTTCTTC
>14|NA|TRBV5-1|TRBJ1-1|NA
CASSLLADNTEAFF
TGCGCCAGCAGCTTGTTGGCGGACAACACTGAAGCTTTCTTT
>15|TRBD1|TRBV6-4|TRBJ2-1|few
CASSDAAGGNNEQFF
TGTGCCAGCAGTGACGCGGCAGGGGGCAACAATGAGCAGTTCTTC
>15|NA|TRBV6-5|TRBJ1-1|NA
CASSYSSDMNTEAFF
TGTGCCAGCAGTTACTCATCGGACATGAACACTGAAGCTTTCTTT
>14|NA|TRBV20-1|TRBJ1-3|few
CSARRELSGNTIYF
TGCAGTGCTCGTCGTGAACTCTCTGGAAACACCATATATTTT
>14|NA|TRBV5-1|TRBJ1-2|few
CASSLLTQDYGYTF
TGCGCCAGCAGCTTGCTCACACAGGACTATGGCTACACCTTC
>14|NA|TRBV7-9|TRBJ2-7|NA
CASSPQQGSGEQYF
TGTGCCAGCAGCCCCCAACAGGGATCGGGGGAGCAGTACTTC
>13|NA|TRBV7-9|TRBJ1-1|few
CASSFAGREEAFF
TGTGCCAGCAGCTTCGCAGGGCGTGAGGAAGCTTTCTTT
>17|TRBD1|TRBV2|TRBJ1-2|few
CASRRPRGQRLDYGYTF
TGTGCCAGCAGGAGACCCAGGGGGCAGAGGTTGGACTATGGCTACACCTTC
>13|NA|TRBV10-3|TRBJ1-2|once
CAISESEGGGYTF
TGTGCCATCAGTGAGTCAGAGGGAGGTGGCTACACCTTC
>14|TRBD1|TRBV6-4|TRBJ1-6|few
CARKDRAHDSPLHF
TGTGCCAGAAAAGACAGGGCTCATGATTCACCCCTCCACTTT
>20|TRBD2|TRBV30|TRBJ2-7|NA
CAWSGASGGPALVWVYEQYF
TGTGCCTGGAGTGGAGCTAGCGGGGGCCCCGCCCTGGTCTGGGTCTACGAGCAGTACTTC
>15|TRBD2|TRBV5-1|TRBJ2-1|once
CASSFTSGVYNEQFF
TGCGCCAGCAGCTTTACGAGCGGGGTATACAATGAGCAGTTCTTC
>13|TRBD1|TRBV10-3|TRBJ2-7|NA
CAIRDRRNYEQYF
TGTGCCATCAGGGACAGGCGGAACTACGAGCAGTACTTC
>14|NA|TRBV2|TRBJ2-2|NA
CASSASGGTGELFF
TGTGCCAGCAGTGCGTCTGGAGGAACCGGGGAGCTGTTTTTT
>16|TRBD1|TRBV19|TRBJ2-5|NA
CASSTRAGTGVETQYF
TGTGCCAGTAGTACAAGGGCCGGGACAGGGGTAGAGACCCAGTACTTC
>15|TRBD1|TRBV9|TRBJ2-2|NA
CASQGTGANTGELFF
TGTGCCAGCCAGGGGACAGGCGCGAACACCGGGGAGCTGTTTTTT
>16|NA|TRBV6-1|TRBJ1-5|NA
CASTLSQGRDHQPQHF
TGTGCCAGCACTCTAAGCCAGGGTCGCGATCATCAGCCCCAGCATTTT
>14|NA|TRBV5-1|TRBJ2-3|NA
CASTTGEVGDTQYF
TGCGCCAGCACAACTGGGGAGGTTGGAGATACGCAGTATTTT
>14|NA|TRBV7-9|TRBJ2-7|NA
CASSLQGYTPEQYF
TGTGCCAGCAGCTTACAGGGGTATACGCCGGAGCAGTACTTC
>15|TRBD1|TRBV27|TRBJ2-7|NA
CASSLSGTGEREQYF
TGTGCCAGCAGTTTATCGGGGACAGGGGAAAGGGAGCAGTACTTC
>15|NA|TRBV27|TRBJ1-1|NA
CASSLSPDTYTEAFF
TGTGCCAGCAGTTTATCGCCAGACACTTACACTGAAGCTTTCTTT
>13|NA|TRBV6-1|TRBJ1-1|NA
CASSEEYPTEAFF
TGTGCCAGCAGTGAGGAGTACCCCACTGAAGCTTTCTTT
>14|NA|TRBV4-1|TRBJ1-1|NA
CASSQEGRGTEAFF
TGCGCCAGCAGCCAAGAGGGCAGGGGCACCGAAGCTTTCTTT
>13|NA|TRBV7-2|TRBJ1-2|few
CASSFQENYGYTF
TGTGCCAGCAGCTTCCAGGAGAACTATGGCTACACCTTC
>13|NA|TRBV7-2|TRBJ1-6|few
CASSLNQNSPLHF
TGTGCCAGCAGCCTAAATCAGAATTCACCCCTCCACTTT
>16|NA|TRBV19|TRBJ1-4|NA
CASSPTRQVDNEKLFF
TGTGCCAGTAGTCCTACCAGACAGGTGGATAATGAAAAACTGTTTTTT